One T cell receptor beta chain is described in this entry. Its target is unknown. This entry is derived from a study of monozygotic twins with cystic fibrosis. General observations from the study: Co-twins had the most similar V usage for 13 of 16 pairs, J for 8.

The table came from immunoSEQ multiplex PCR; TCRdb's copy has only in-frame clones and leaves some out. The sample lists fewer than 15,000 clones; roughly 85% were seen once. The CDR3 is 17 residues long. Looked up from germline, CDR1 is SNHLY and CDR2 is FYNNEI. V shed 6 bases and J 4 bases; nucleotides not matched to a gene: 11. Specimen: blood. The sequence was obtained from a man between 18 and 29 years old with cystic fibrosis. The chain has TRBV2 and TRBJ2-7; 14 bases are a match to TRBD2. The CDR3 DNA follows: TGTGCCAGCAGAGCCGGGACTAGCGGGAGTGGGCGGTACGAGCAGTACTTC. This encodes CASRAGTSGSGRYEQYF. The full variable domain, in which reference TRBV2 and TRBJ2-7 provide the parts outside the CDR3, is EPEVTQTPSHQVTQMGQEVILRCVPISNHLYFYWYRQILGQKVEFLVSFYNNEISEKSEIFDDQFSVERPDGSNFTLKIRSTKLEDSAMYFCASRAGTSGSGRYEQYFGPGTRLTVT.